The 26 T cell receptor beta chains in this list originate from one sample, sequenced in a study of control samples from healthy donors and cancer patients. Clones were read by immunoSEQ multiplex PCR, and TCRdb kept only the in-frame ones, dropping some. Of 250,000 to 300,000 clones listed, more than 65% were seen once; the top ten hold more than 10%. Source material: PBMCs. These receptors all stem from a woman aged 60 to 75 with lung cancer.

J is TRBJ1-1 and V is TRBV5-1; D is possibly TRBD1 (6 bases). CDR1 is SGHRS, CDR2 YFSETQ, per germline. This CDR3 spans 15 amino acids. The V end lost 4 bases, the J end lost 3 bases, and 16 bases lay between the germline ends. The CDR3 sequence: CASSQGHRAHTEAFF. The CDR3 DNA sequence: TGCGCCAGCAGCCAGGGCCACAGGGCACACACTGAAGCTTTCTTT.

In DNA, the CDR3 is TGCGCCAGCAGCCAGACAGGCGGAACAGAGACCCAGTACTTC. It is translated as CASSQTGGTETQYF. The J gene is TRBJ2-5, the V gene TRBV5-1; D perhaps matches TRBD1 (6 bases). V was cut by 4 bases and J by 4 bases, with 14 bases left in between. The V gene's germline CDR1 is SGHRS and CDR2 YFSETQ. The CDR3 spans 14 residues.

This chain connects TRBV15 to TRBJ2-1, with 10 bases that match TRBD2. The germline gives CDR1 LNHNV, CDR2 YYDKDF (reference sequence). Trimming removed 3 bases from V and 11 bases from J; junction bases left unmatched: 16. The CDR3 has 17 amino acids. CDR3 nucleotide sequence: TGTGCCACCAGCAGCCTTCGACTAGCGGGTTCCGGGGTCCAGCAGTTCTTC. Amino acids: CATSSLRLAGSGVQQFF.

A word on this clone: This specimen includes other DNA sequences encoding the same CDR3. V and J are TRBV4-1 and TRBJ1-2, with unresolved D. Germline CDR1 MGHRA, CDR2 YSYEKL. The CDR3 runs 12 residues. The germline V and J ends were trimmed by 3 bases and 2 bases, with 4 bases remaining between them. The CDR3 DNA follows: TGCGCCAGCAGCCAGGAAAACTATGGCTACACCTTC. Its translation is CASSQENYGYTF.

This clone showed up just once. The chain uses TRBV9 and TRBJ2-3, with 16 bases identical to TRBD2. CDR3 length: 18 amino acids. Unmatched junction bases numbered 11, after V lost 0 bases and J lost 10 bases. CDR1 is SGDLS and CDR2 is YYNGEE in the germline V gene. The CDR3 nucleotides are TGTGCCAGCAGCGTAGACCCATTGGGACTAGCGGGGGGGTCGGCGCAGTATTTT. Its protein product is CASSVDPLGLAGGSAQYF.

V and J are TRBV7-3 and TRBJ2-3, with D hard to call. The CDR3 covers 13 residues. The V end lost 1 base, the J end lost 6 bases, and 8 bases lay between the germline ends. CDR1 SGHTA and CDR2 FQGTGA come from the germline V gene. The CDR3 DNA reads as TGTGCCAGCAGCTTAAACCCCAGCGATACGCAGTATTTT. This sequence encodes CASSLNPSDTQYF.

The J gene is TRBJ2-3, the V gene TRBV5-6; possibly TRBD1 or TRBD2 for D (6 bases each). The CDR3 loop spans 14 amino acids. Germline lookup yields CDR1 SGHDT and CDR2 YYEEEE. Between the trimmed V and J ends, which lost 4 bases and 3 bases, there was a span of 12 bases. CDR3: CASSKGGPTDTQYF. In nucleotides, the CDR3 is TGTGCCAGCAGCAAGGGGGGACCGACAGATACGCAGTATTTT.

This clone was seen only once. V gene TRBV10-2 combines with J gene TRBJ1-1; 8 nucleotides match TRBD1. The V and J ends lost 3 bases and 4 bases, in that order; junction bases with no gene match: 13. The germline CDR1 and CDR2 sequences are WSHSY and SAAADI. CDR3 size: 17 residues. Here the CDR3 reads CASSDRGRGRGSTEAFF. The DNA for the CDR3 is TGCGCCAGCAGTGACCGGGGCAGGGGGCGGGGATCCACTGAAGCTTTCTTT.

This clone was seen once. The chain is built from TRBV5-1 and TRBJ1-3; the D gene is possibly TRBD1 (6 bases). Trimming took 0 bases from V and 4 from J, leaving 11 bases between them. The CDR3 contains 15 residues. Germline V lookup: CDR1 SGHRS, CDR2 YFSETQ. The CDR3 here is CASSLERGHGNTIYF. In DNA form, the CDR3 reads TGCGCCAGCAGCTTGGAACGGGGGCACGGAAACACCATATATTTT.

This clone has more than one count but fewer than ten. This rearrangement joins TRBV28 to TRBJ2-2, with unresolved D. V lost 6 bases, J lost 1 base, and 9 bases lay in between. The CDR3 covers 14 residues. Germline loops: CDR1 MDHEN, CDR2 SYDVKM. CDR3 sequence reads: CASRSTQNTGELFF. The CDR3 bases are TGTGCCAGCAGGTCAACACAGAACACCGGGGAGCTGTTTTTT.

The chain is built from TRBV2 and TRBJ1-5, with a weak D call TRBD1 (5 bases). V was cut by 6 bases and J by 0 bases, with 9 bases left in between. CDR1 and CDR2 (germline): SNHLY, FYNNEI. CDR3 length: 14 amino acids. CDR3 nucleotide sequence: TGTGCCAGCAGCCAGGGTGATAGCAATCAGCCCCAGCATTTT. The encoded protein is CASSQGDSNQPQHF.

The chain is built from TRBV6-5 and TRBJ1-6; maybe TRBD1 (6 bases). V lost 4 bases and J 10 bases, leaving 14 bases between the germline ends. Germline V gives CDR1 MNHEY, CDR2 SVGAGI. The CDR3 sequence is 14 residues long. The CDR3 nucleotides read TGTGCCAGCAGTTTACAGGGACTAGGGTCACCCCTCCACTTT. It yields the protein CASSLQGLGSPLHF.

The count of this clone is one. The J gene is TRBJ2-3, the V gene TRBV19; D is uncertain. Looked up from germline, CDR1 is LNHDA and CDR2 is SQIVND (reference sequence). The V and J ends lost 3 bases and 4 bases respectively, with 14 bases between them. CDR3 length: 15 residues. The CDR3 protein is CASSMSTLGADTQYF. Here the CDR3 DNA reads TGTGCCAGTAGTATGTCCACCCTGGGCGCAGATACGCAGTATTTT.

The chain combines TRBV10-1 with TRBJ2-1; D is ambiguous. The germline gives CDR1 WNHNN, CDR2 SYGVQD (reference sequence). V was pared by 3 bases and J by 10 bases, with 10 bases between. The CDR3 covers 12 residues. DNA for the CDR3: TGCGCCAGCAGTGAAGGTGGTAGGGAGCAGTTCTTC. Translating it yields CASSEGGREQFF.

The chain has TRBV7-3 and TRBJ2-1; 10 bases are shared with TRBD2. After removal of 2 bases from V and 1 base from J, the junction contained 2 bases not matched to a gene. CDR3 size: 16 residues. In germline, CDR1 is SGHTA, CDR2 FQGTGA. The CDR3 nucleotides are TGTGCCAGCAGCTTAGCTAGCGGGGGTTCCTACAATGAGCAGTTCTTC. Its protein product is CASSLASGGSYNEQFF.

As regards this clone: At the DNA level, this CDR3 is encoded by other sequences in the same sample as well. The chain combines TRBV5-1 with TRBJ1-5; D ambiguous. With 0 bases removed from V and 4 bases from J, the gap between germline ends came to 5 bases. CDR1 and CDR2 (germline): SGHRS, YFSETQ. The length of the CDR3 is 13 residues. The CDR3 loop reads CASSLGRNQPQHF. Written as DNA, the CDR3 is TGCGCCAGCAGCTTGGGGCGGAATCAGCCCCAGCATTTT.

This clone is a singleton in its sample. The V call is TRBV28, the J call TRBJ2-3; D is possibly TRBD2 (6 bases). This CDR3 is 14 amino acids long. With 2 bases removed from V and 6 bases from J, the gap between germline ends came to 12 bases. The germline CDR1 and CDR2 sequences are MDHEN and SYDVKM. The CDR3 DNA reads as TGTGCCAGCAGTTTACCTCGAGGAGGGGATACGCAGTATTTT. This encodes CASSLPRGGDTQYF.

In its sample, this clone was seen a few times. The J gene is TRBJ2-4, the V gene TRBV2; D is uncertain. V was trimmed by 6 bases and J by 5 bases, leaving 8 bases between them. The CDR3 contains 12 residues. CDR1 is SNHLY and CDR2 is FYNNEI in the germline V gene. The CDR3 DNA follows: TGTGCCAGCAGGGGGATCGAAAACATTCAGTACTTC. It translates to CASRGIENIQYF.

As for this clone: Other DNA sequences in this sample translate to the same CDR3. The chain is built from TRBV7-2 and TRBJ2-3, with D hard to call. Trimming pared 1 base from V and 6 bases from J, leaving 17 bases between. CDR1 is SGHTA, CDR2 FQGNSA, per germline. CDR3 length: 16 residues. The CDR3 nucleotides read TGTGCCAGCAGCTTAGGAAGCGCGATCCTTGGGGATACGCAGTATTTT. Its translation: CASSLGSAILGDTQYF.

This clone has a handful of counts. The V and J genes are TRBV2 and TRBJ1-3; possible D gene TRBD1, 5 bases. The CDR3 extends over 14 amino acids. Germline lookup yields CDR1 SNHLY and CDR2 FYNNEI. V was trimmed by 5 bases and J by 9 bases, leaving 17 bases between them. The CDR3 spells CASSQTGRRATIYF. CDR3 DNA sequence: TGTGCCAGCAGTCAGACGGGACGGAGGGCCACCATATATTTT.

As to this clone: One end of the junction varies from germline; a read error may be responsible. The rearrangement links TRBV28 to TRBJ1-6, with D tentatively TRBD1 (6 bases). In germline, CDR1 is MDHEN, CDR2 SYDVKM. The CDR3 is 15 residues long. The CDR3 spells CASSLSGQLNSPLHF. CDR3 DNA: TGTGCCAGCAGCTTATCTGGACAGCTTAATTCACCCCTCCACTTT.

The rearrangement links TRBV27 to TRBJ2-2; D tentatively reads TRBD1 or TRBD2 (5 bases each). The CDR3 has 16 amino acids. The V end was cut by 2 bases, the J end by 4 bases, with 14 bases between. From germline, CDR1 is MNHEY and CDR2 SMNVEV (reference sequence). The chain's CDR3 is CASSLEGPRGTGELFF. The DNA for the CDR3 is TGTGCCAGCAGTTTAGAGGGGCCACGCGGCACCGGGGAGCTGTTTTTT.

This sequence joins TRBV27 and TRBJ2-3; 8 bases are a match to TRBD1. This CDR3 contains 16 residues. CDR1 MNHEY and CDR2 SMNVEV come from the germline V gene (reference sequence). Trimming cost V 6 bases and J 0 bases; bases outside gene matches: 8. The CDR3 DNA follows: TGTGCCAGCAGAGAAGTGGGACAGGCTAGCACAGATACGCAGTATTTT. Translation: CASREVGQASTDTQYF.

The DNA for the CDR3 is TGTGCCAGCGCCCCGGCAGGAGGCCACGAGCAGTACTTC. It translates to CASAPAGGHEQYF. The chain uses TRBV12-3 or TRBV12-4 and TRBJ2-7; D possibly corresponds to TRBD2 (5 bases). The CDR3 length is 13 residues. Trimming removed 8 bases from V and 5 bases from J, with 16 bases in between.

The chain recombines TRBV30 with TRBJ1-1, with 7 bases that match TRBD1. Germline loops: CDR1 GTSNPN, CDR2 SVGIG (reference sequence). The CDR3 sequence is 14 residues long. The V gene end was trimmed by 8 bases and the J gene end by 0 bases; junction bases not matched to a gene: 9. CDR3 DNA: TGTGCCGGGCGGGGGACAGACATGAACACTGAAGCTTTCTTT. Its protein is CAGRGTDMNTEAFF.

The gene calls are TRBV28 and TRBJ2-6, with TRBD1 matching over 11 bases. CDR3 length: 18 amino acids. V lost 5 bases, J lost 0 bases, and 6 bases stayed unmatched. Germline V gene lookup returns CDR1 MDHEN and CDR2 SYDVKM. The CDR3 spells CASSAPGTGGSGANVLTF. As DNA, the CDR3 is TGTGCCAGCAGTGCTCCCGGGACAGGGGGCTCTGGGGCCAACGTCCTGACTTTC.